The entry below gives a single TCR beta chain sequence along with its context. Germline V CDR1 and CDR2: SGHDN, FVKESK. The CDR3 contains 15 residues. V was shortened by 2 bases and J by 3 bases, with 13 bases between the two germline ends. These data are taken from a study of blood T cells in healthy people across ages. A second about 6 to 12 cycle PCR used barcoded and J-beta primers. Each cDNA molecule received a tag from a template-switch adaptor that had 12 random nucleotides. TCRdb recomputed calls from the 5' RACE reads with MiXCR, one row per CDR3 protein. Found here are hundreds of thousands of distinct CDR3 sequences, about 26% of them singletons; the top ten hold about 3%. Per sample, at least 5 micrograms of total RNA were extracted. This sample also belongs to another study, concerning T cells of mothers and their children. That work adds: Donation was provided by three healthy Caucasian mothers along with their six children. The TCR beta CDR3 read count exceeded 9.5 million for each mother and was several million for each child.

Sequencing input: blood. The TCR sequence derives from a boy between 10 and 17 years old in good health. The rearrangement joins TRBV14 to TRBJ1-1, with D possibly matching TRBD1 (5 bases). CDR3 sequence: CASSQLWGGDTEAFF. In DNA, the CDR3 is TGTGCCAGCAGCCAATTATGGGGGGGGGACACTGAAGCTTTCTTT.